Listed below are T cell receptor beta chains from one sample, sequenced in a study of T cells in Graves' hyperthyroidism and ophthalmopathy. TCRdb reprocessed the multiplex PCR reads with MiXCR, giving one entry per CDR3 protein. The sample holds hundreds of thousands of distinct CDR3 sequences, under 60% seen once. The sample taken for sequencing was peripheral blood or thyroid tissue (not recorded which). The source is a woman aged 18-29 years with Graves' hyperthyroidism. CDR3s include the opening cysteine and the closing phenylalanine or tryptophan. Each record gives: V gene, J gene, CDR3 length, CDR3 protein.

V gene: TRBV11-1
J gene: TRBJ1-4
CDR3 length: 14
CDR3 protein: CASSLQVIGEKLFF

V gene: TRBV7-9
J gene: TRBJ1-4
CDR3 length: 16
CDR3 protein: CASSVLQGATNEKLFF

V gene: TRBV24-1
J gene: TRBJ1-1
CDR3 length: 15
CDR3 protein: CASNVRDRGRPEAFF

V gene: TRBV9
J gene: TRBJ2-6
CDR3 length: 16
CDR3 protein: CASSRTAWGGANVLTF

V gene: TRBV25-1
J gene: TRBJ1-2
CDR3 length: 15
CDR3 protein: CASSKLTGGVRGYTF

V gene: TRBV7-2
J gene: TRBJ1-2
CDR3 length: 13
CDR3 protein: CASSLSAHYGYTF

V gene: TRBV20-1
J gene: TRBJ1-5
CDR3 length: 12
CDR3 protein: CSVSGRNQPQHF

V gene: TRBV6-5
J gene: TRBJ1-5
CDR3 length: 17
CDR3 protein: CASSYSRRPGGNQPQHF

V gene: TRBV2
J gene: TRBJ1-2
CDR3 length: 14
CDR3 protein: CASSSLGRYYGYTF

V gene: TRBV2
J gene: TRBJ1-6
CDR3 length: 14
CDR3 protein: CASRDGQGPSPLHF

V gene: TRBV5-1
J gene: TRBJ2-7
CDR3 length: 14
CDR3 protein: CASNLGVPPYEQYF

V gene: TRBV11-1
J gene: TRBJ1-2
CDR3 length: 11
CDR3 protein: CAGTGTDGYTF

V gene: TRBV2
J gene: TRBJ1-1
CDR3 length: 15
CDR3 protein: CASSEEGRGRTEAFF

V gene: TRBV6-1
J gene: TRBJ2-7
CDR3 length: 16
CDR3 protein: CASSKKGEPGPYEQYF

V gene: TRBV12-5
J gene: TRBJ1-1
CDR3 length: 12
CDR3 protein: CASGYGYTEAFF

V gene: TRBV29-1
J gene: TRBJ1-1
CDR3 length: 14
CDR3 protein: CSAGTGLPDTEAFF

V gene: TRBV2
J gene: TRBJ1-3
CDR3 length: 15
CDR3 protein: CASSIKWGSGNTIYF

V gene: TRBV29-1
J gene: TRBJ2-5
CDR3 length: 14
CDR3 protein: CSVEVITGEETQYF

V gene: TRBV10-3
J gene: TRBJ1-5
CDR3 length: 12
CDR3 protein: CAIGGAGNPQHF

V gene: TRBV7-2
J gene: TRBJ2-7
CDR3 length: 18
CDR3 protein: CASSLNPAGGPLSYEQYF

V gene: TRBV10-2
J gene: TRBJ1-5
CDR3 length: 14
CDR3 protein: CASAAGYSNQPQHF

V gene: TRBV7-2
J gene: TRBJ2-7
CDR3 length: 16
CDR3 protein: CASRIGHILGDYEQYF

V gene: TRBV25-1
J gene: TRBJ1-1
CDR3 length: 14
CDR3 protein: CASSLRMQNTEAFF

V gene: TRBV10-3
J gene: TRBJ2-2
CDR3 length: 11
CDR3 protein: CAIRETGELFF

V gene: TRBV2
J gene: TRBJ1-1
CDR3 length: 13
CDR3 protein: CASKGQGGAEAFF

V gene: TRBV6-5
J gene: TRBJ2-5
CDR3 length: 16
CDR3 protein: CASSYSAGRFQETQYF

V gene: TRBV20-1
J gene: TRBJ2-7
CDR3 length: 13
CDR3 protein: CSATPVGPYEQYF